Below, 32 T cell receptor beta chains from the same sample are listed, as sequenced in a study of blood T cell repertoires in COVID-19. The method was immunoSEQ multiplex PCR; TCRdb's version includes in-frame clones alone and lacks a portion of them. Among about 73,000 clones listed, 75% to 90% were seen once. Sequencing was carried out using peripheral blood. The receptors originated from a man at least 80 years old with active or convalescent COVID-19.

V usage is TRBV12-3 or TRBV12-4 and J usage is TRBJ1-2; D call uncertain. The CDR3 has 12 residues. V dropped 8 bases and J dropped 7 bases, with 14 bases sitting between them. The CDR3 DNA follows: TGTGCCAGCGGGCGGGTTGAGGCTGGCTACACCTTC. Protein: CASGRVEAGYTF.

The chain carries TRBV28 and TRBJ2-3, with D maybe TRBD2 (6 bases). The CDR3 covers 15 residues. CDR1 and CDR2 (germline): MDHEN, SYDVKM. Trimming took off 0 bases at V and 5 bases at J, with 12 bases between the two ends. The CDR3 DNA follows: TGTGCCAGCAGTTTATGGGGGCAGGGAGGAGATACGCAGTATTTT. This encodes CASSLWGQGGDTQYF.

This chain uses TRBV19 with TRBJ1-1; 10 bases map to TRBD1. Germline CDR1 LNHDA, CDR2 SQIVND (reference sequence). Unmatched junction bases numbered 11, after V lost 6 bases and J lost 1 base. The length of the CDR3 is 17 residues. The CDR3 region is CASSSQRRTGGNTEAFF. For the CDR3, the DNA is TGTGCCAGTAGCTCCCAAAGGAGGACAGGGGGGAACACTGAAGCTTTCTTT.

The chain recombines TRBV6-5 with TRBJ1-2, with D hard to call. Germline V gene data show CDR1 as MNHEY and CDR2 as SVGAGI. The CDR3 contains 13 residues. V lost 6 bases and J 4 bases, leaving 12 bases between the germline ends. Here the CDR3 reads CASSATAPYGYTF. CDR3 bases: TGTGCCAGCAGCGCTACTGCTCCCTATGGCTACACCTTC.

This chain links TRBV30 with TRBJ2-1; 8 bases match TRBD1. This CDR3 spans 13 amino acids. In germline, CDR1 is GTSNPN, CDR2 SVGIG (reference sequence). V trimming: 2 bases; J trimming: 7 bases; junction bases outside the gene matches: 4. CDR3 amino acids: CAWSPNRGNEQFF. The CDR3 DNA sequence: TGTGCCTGGAGTCCAAACAGGGGGAATGAGCAGTTCTTC. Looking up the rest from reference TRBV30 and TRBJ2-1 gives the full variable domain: SQTIHQWPATLVQPVGSPLSLECTVEGTSNPNLYWYRQAAGRGLQLLFYSVGIGQISSEVPQNLSASRPQDRQFILSSKKLLLSDSGFYLCAWSPNRGNEQFFGPGTRLTVL.

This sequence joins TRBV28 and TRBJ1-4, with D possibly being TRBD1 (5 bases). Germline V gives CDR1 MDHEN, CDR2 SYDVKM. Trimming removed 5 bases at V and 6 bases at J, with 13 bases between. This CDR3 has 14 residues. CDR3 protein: CASSQGGPHEKLFF. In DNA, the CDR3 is TGTGCCAGCAGTCAGGGAGGGCCCCATGAAAAACTGTTTTTT.

The CDR3 spells CASRATGQNYGYTF. The CDR3 coding sequence is TGTGCCAGCAGGGCCACGGGACAGAACTATGGCTACACCTTC. This chain links TRBV2 with TRBJ1-2; TRBD1 matches 7 bases. This CDR3 spans 14 amino acids. Per the germline V gene, CDR1 is SNHLY and CDR2 is FYNNEI. With 6 bases clipped from V and 2 bases from J, the junction kept 6 bases outside the gene matches.

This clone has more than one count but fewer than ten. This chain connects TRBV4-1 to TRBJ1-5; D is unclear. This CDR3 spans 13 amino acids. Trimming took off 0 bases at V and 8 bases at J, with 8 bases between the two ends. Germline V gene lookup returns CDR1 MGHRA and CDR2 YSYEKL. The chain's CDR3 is CASSQERREPQHF. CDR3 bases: TGCGCCAGCAGCCAAGAACGTCGCGAGCCCCAGCATTTT.

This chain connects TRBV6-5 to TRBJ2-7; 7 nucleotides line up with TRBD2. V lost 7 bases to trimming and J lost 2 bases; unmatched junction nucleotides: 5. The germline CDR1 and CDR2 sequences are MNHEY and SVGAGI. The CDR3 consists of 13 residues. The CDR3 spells CASNRGETYEQYF. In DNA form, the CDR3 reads TGTGCCAGCAATCGGGGGGAAACCTACGAGCAGTACTTC.

CDR3 amino acids: CASSLATSRELFF. In DNA form, the CDR3 reads TGTGCCAGCAGCTTGGCTACTTCTAGGGAGCTGTTTTTT. The chain carries TRBV5-5 and TRBJ2-2; no firm D call. The CDR3 covers 13 residues. Germline CDR1 SGHKS, CDR2 YYEKEE (reference sequence). With 0 bases removed from V and 9 bases from J, the gap between germline ends came to 9 bases.

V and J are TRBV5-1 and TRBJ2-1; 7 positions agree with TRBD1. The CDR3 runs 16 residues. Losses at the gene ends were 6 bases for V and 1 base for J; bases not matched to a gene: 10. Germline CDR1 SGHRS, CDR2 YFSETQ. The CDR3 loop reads CASNLTGQPSYNEQFF. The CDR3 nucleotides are TGCGCCAGCAACTTAACGGGACAGCCTTCCTACAATGAGCAGTTCTTC.

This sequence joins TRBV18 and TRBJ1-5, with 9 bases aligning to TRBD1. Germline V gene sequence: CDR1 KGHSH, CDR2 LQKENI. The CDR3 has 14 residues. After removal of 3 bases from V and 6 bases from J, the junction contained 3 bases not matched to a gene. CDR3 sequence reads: CASSPGQGGQPQHF. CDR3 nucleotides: TGTGCCAGCTCACCGGGACAGGGAGGTCAGCCCCAGCATTTT.

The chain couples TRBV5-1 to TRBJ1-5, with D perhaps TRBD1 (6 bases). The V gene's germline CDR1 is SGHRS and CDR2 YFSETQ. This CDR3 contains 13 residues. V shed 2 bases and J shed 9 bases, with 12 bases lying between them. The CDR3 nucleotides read TGCGCCAGCAGCTTCCTCAGGGGATGGCCCCAGCATTTT. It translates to CASSFLRGWPQHF.

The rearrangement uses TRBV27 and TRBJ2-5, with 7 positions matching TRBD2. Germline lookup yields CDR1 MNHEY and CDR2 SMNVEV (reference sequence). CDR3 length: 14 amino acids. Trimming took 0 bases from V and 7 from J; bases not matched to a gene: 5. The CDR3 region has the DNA TGTGCCAGCAGTTTATCGGGCGGGGGAGGGACCCAGTACTTC. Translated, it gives CASSLSGGGGTQYF.

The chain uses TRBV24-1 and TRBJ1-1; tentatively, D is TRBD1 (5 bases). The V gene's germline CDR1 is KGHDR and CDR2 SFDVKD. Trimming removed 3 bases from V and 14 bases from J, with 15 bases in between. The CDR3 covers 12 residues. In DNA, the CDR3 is TGTGCCACCAGTGATACTGCAGGGCATCGGTTCTTT. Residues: CATSDTAGHRFF.

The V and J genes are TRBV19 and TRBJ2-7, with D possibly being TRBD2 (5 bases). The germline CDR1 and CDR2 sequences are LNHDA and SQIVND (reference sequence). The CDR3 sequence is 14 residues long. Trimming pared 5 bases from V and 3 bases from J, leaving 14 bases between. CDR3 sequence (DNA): TGTGCCAGTAGTCAGCGTGGGCGGGTCTACGAGCAGTACTTC. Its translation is CASSQRGRVYEQYF.

DNA for the CDR3: TGTGCCAGCAGCTGGAGGATAGGGGACAGCGGGGAGCTGTTTTTT. Protein product: CASSWRIGDSGELFF. This chain links TRBV7-8 with TRBJ2-2, with TRBD1 identical over 7 bases. V shed 4 bases, J shed 7 bases, and the junction held 9 bases outside the gene matches. The CDR3 consists of 15 residues. CDR1 is SGHVS and CDR2 is FQNEAQ in the germline V gene.

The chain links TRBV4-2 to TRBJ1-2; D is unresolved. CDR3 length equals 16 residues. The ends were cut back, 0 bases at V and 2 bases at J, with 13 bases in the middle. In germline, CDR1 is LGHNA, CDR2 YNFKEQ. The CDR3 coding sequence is TGTGCCAGCAGCCAAGAAGTCCCAGGCTACAACTATGGCTACACCTTC. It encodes CASSQEVPGYNYGYTF.

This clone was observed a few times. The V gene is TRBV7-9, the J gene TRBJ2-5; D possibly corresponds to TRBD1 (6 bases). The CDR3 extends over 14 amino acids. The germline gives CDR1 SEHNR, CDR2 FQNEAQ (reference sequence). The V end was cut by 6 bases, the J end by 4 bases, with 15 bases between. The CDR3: CASSLTLGGETQYF. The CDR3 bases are TGTGCCAGCAGTTTGACCTTAGGGGGAGAGACCCAGTACTTC.

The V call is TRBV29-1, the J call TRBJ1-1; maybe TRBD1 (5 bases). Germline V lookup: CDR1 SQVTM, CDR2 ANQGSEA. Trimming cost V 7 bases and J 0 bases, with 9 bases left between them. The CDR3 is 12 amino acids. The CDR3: CSGTNMNTEAFF. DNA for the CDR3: TGCAGCGGGACAAACATGAACACTGAAGCTTTCTTT.

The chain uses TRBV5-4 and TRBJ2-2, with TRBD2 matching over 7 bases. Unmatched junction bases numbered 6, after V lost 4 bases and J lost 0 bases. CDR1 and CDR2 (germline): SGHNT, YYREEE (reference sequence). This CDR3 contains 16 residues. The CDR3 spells CASSTGAGPNTGELFF. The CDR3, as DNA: TGTGCCAGCAGCACGGGAGCGGGGCCGAACACCGGGGAGCTGTTTTTT.

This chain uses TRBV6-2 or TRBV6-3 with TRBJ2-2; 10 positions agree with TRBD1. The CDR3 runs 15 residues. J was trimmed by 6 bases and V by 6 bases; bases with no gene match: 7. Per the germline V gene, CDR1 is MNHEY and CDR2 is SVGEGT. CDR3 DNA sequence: TGTGCCAGCAGCCGCGACAGGGGGCGGGCCGGGGAGCTGTTTTTT. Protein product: CASSRDRGRAGELFF.

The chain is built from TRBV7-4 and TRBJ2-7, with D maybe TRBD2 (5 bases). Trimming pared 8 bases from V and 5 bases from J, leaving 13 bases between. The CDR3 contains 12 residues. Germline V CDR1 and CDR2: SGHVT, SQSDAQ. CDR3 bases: TGTGCCAGCCGATGCGGGCGAGACGAGCAGTACTTC. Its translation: CASRCGRDEQYF.

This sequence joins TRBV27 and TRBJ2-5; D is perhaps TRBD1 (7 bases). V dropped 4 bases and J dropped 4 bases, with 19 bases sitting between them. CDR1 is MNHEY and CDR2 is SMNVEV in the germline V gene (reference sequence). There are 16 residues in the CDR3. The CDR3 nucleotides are TGTGCCAGCAGTTCCACTAGCAGGGGGATCTCAGAGACCCAGTACTTC. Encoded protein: CASSSTSRGISETQYF.

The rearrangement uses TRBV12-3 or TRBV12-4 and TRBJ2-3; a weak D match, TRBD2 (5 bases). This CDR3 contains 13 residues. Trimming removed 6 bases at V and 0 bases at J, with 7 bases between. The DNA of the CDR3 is TGTGCCAGCAGCGGACTTAGCACAGATACGCAGTATTTT. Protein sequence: CASSGLSTDTQYF.

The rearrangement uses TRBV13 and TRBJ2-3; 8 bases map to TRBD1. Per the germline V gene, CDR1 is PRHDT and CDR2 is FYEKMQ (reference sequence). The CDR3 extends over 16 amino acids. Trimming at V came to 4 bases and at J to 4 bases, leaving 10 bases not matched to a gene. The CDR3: CASSSGQGRWADTQYF. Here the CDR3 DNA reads TGTGCCAGCAGCTCAGGACAGGGCCGGTGGGCAGATACGCAGTATTTT.

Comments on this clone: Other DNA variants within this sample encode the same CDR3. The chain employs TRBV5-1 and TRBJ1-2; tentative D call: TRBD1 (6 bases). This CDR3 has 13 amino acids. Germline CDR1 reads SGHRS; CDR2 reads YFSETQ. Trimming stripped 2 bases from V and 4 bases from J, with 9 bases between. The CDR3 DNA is TGCGCCAGCAGCTTACAGGGTGTCTATGGCTACACCTTC. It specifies CASSLQGVYGYTF.

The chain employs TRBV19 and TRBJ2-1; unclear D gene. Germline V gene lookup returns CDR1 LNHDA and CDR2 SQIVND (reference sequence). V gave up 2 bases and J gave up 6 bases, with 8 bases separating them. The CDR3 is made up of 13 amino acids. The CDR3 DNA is TGTGCCAGTAGTATACGGTTTACCAATGAGCAGTTCTTC. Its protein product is CASSIRFTNEQFF.

DNA of the CDR3: TGTGCCAGTAGTGCAACAGGGGGCATGGGTGAGCAGTTCTTC. Protein product: CASSATGGMGEQFF. The rearrangement links TRBV19 to TRBJ2-1; 9 nucleotides agree with TRBD1. Germline lookup yields CDR1 LNHDA and CDR2 SQIVND (reference sequence). V lost 5 bases to trimming and J lost 9 bases; unmatched junction nucleotides: 8. The CDR3 has 14 amino acids.

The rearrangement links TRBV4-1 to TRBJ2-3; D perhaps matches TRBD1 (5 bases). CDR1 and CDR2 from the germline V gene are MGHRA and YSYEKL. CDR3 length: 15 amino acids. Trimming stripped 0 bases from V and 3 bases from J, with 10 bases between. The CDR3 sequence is CASSQDQGFTDTQYF. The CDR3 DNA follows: TGCGCCAGCAGCCAAGACCAGGGTTTTACAGATACGCAGTATTTT.

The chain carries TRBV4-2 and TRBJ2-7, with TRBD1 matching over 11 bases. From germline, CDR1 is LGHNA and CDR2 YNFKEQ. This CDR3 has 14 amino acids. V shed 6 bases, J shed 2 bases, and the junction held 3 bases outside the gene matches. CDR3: CASRPGQGAYEQYF. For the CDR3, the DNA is TGTGCCAGCAGGCCGGGACAGGGGGCCTACGAGCAGTACTTC.

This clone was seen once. The CDR3 reads CASKRAGVVDIQYF. The DNA for the CDR3 is TGTGCCAGCAAAAGAGCGGGGGTGGTGGACATTCAGTACTTC. J is TRBJ2-4 and V is TRBV27; 8 bases are shared with TRBD2. Germline V gene data show CDR1 as MNHEY and CDR2 as SMNVEV (reference sequence). V dropped 7 bases and J dropped 8; count of bases not matched to a gene: 10. This CDR3 is 14 amino acids long.